The next 26 T cell receptor beta chains were all read from a single sample in a study of cytomegalovirus exposure and HLA in healthy donors. Primers for the PCR totalled 60 Vbeta and 13 Jbeta. Repertoires were generated with immunoSEQ multiplex PCR, while TCRdb's copy carries only in-frame clones and drops some. The repertoire holds roughly 15,000 clones, with 63% as singletons. Specimen: PBMCs. Receptor source: a woman in her fifties or sixties in good health and CMV-seropositive.

The rearrangement uses TRBV29-1 and TRBJ1-2; no firm D call. The CDR3 extends over 13 amino acids. Germline V gene lookup returns CDR1 SQVTM and CDR2 ANQGSEA. Between the trimmed V and J ends, which lost 7 bases and 0 bases, there was a span of 12 bases. CDR3 sequence: CSAAGLANYGYTF. The CDR3 bases are TGCAGCGCCGCAGGCCTCGCTAACTATGGCTACACCTTC.

This clone was observed a handful of times. The rearrangement uses TRBV14 and TRBJ1-5, with TRBD1 as a possible D gene (5 bases). CDR1 and CDR2 (germline): SGHDN, FVKESK. Trimming shortened V by 4 bases and J by 7 bases, and 11 bases separated the two germline ends. The CDR3 has 13 residues. The CDR3: CASSLRVGQPQHF. The CDR3 DNA reads TGTGCCAGCAGCCTCAGGGTTGGCCAGCCCCAGCATTTT.

The V gene is TRBV27, the J gene TRBJ1-1; 7 positions agree with TRBD1. CDR1 is MNHEY and CDR2 is SMNVEV in the germline V gene (reference sequence). The CDR3 has 12 residues. J was trimmed by 9 bases and V by 2 bases; bases with no gene match: 3. CDR3 in DNA: TGTGCCAGCAGTTTAAGACAGGGAAAAGCTTTCTTT. Its protein is CASSLRQGKAFF.

This clone has more than one count but fewer than ten. An end of the junction does not agree with germline; a read error may underlie this. The J gene is TRBJ1-4, the V gene TRBV30, with a tentative D call TRBD1 (5 bases). The CDR3 is 11 residues long. Germline loops: CDR1 GTSNPN, CDR2 SVGIG (reference sequence). CDR3 sequence (DNA): TGTGCCTGGAGGGGGCCTTCTGGGGCTCTTTTT. Residues: CAWRGPSGALF.

The J gene is TRBJ1-2, the V gene TRBV9; TRBD1 matches at 7 bases. In germline, CDR1 is SGDLS, CDR2 YYNGEE. The junction had 8 bases not matched to a gene; V was cut back by 4 bases and J by 2 bases. This CDR3 is built from 15 residues. The CDR3 reads CASSTQTGQNYGYTF. Written as DNA, the CDR3 is TGTGCCAGCAGCACCCAGACAGGGCAGAACTATGGCTACACCTTC.

The gene calls are TRBV29-1 and TRBJ1-5; D perhaps matches TRBD1 (5 bases). The CDR3 sequence is 13 residues long. Germline-derived CDR1 and CDR2 are SQVTM and ANQGSEA. Deletions cut 4 bases from V and 7 bases from J, with 14 bases between. The CDR3 nucleotides read TGCAGCGTTGGTGCAGGGTTGGGGCAGCCCCAGCATTTT. Translating it yields CSVGAGLGQPQHF.

This clone has just a few counts. The rearrangement joins TRBV30 to TRBJ1-3, with D possibly being TRBD1 (6 bases). The V and J ends lost 2 bases and 0 bases respectively, with 20 bases between them. The CDR3 is 18 residues long. The germline CDR1 and CDR2 sequences are GTSNPN and SVGIG (reference sequence). This CDR3 is CAWSIRTGILLSGNTIYF. The DNA for the CDR3 is TGTGCCTGGAGTATCCGAACAGGGATCCTCCTCTCTGGAAACACCATATATTTT.

V usage is TRBV30 and J usage is TRBJ2-7; D is ambiguous. The CDR3 runs to 11 residues. Trimming shortened V by 2 bases and J by 5 bases, and 7 bases separated the two germline ends. CDR1 and CDR2 (germline): GTSNPN, SVGIG (reference sequence). Here the CDR3 reads CAWSRRDEQYF. The DNA of the CDR3 is TGTGCCTGGAGTCGACGGGACGAGCAGTACTTC.

The rearrangement uses TRBV14 and TRBJ1-1; the match to TRBD1 covers 7 bases. V lost 6 bases to trimming and J lost 4 bases; unmatched junction nucleotides: 11. Germline CDR1 reads SGHDN; CDR2 reads FVKESK. The CDR3 covers 15 residues. This chain's CDR3 is CASSPGGFWGTEAFF. DNA for the CDR3: TGTGCCAGCAGTCCAGGGGGGTTCTGGGGCACTGAAGCTTTCTTT.

This clone was counted a few times. The rearrangement joins TRBV6-5 to TRBJ2-7; no firm D call. From germline, CDR1 is MNHEY and CDR2 SVGAGI. The ends were cut back, 0 bases at V and 7 bases at J, with 10 bases in the middle. This CDR3 contains 13 residues. CDR3 residues: CASSYSPPEEQYF. CDR3 sequence (DNA): TGTGCCAGCAGTTACTCCCCTCCCGAGGAGCAGTACTTC.

The CDR3, as DNA: TGCAGCGGGAGGTCCAAGGAAGAGACCCAGTACTTC. Protein: CSGRSKEETQYF. The rearrangement joins TRBV29-1 to TRBJ2-5, with a weak D call TRBD2 (5 bases). The germline gives CDR1 SQVTM, CDR2 ANQGSEA. This CDR3 spans 12 amino acids. Trimming removed 7 bases at V and 3 bases at J, with 12 bases between.

The chain links TRBV7-2 to TRBJ2-7; tentative D call: TRBD2 (6 bases). The CDR3 runs 12 residues. The V end lost 5 bases, the J end lost 6 bases, and 11 bases lay between the germline ends. Germline V gene data show CDR1 as SGHTA and CDR2 as FQGNSA. The CDR3: CASSPLGGEQYF. CDR3 coding DNA: TGTGCCAGCAGCCCACTGGGGGGCGAGCAGTACTTC.

This chain connects TRBV6-5 to TRBJ1-2, with D perhaps matching TRBD1 (5 bases). Germline assignment: CDR1 MNHEY and CDR2 SVGAGI. Trimming cost V 6 bases and J 7 bases, with 12 bases left between them. This CDR3 comprises 12 residues. The CDR3 here is CASSPGGFGYTF. The CDR3 nucleotides read TGTGCCAGCAGCCCCGGGGGGTTTGGCTACACCTTC.

The rearrangement uses TRBV29-1 and TRBJ1-1, with TRBD1 identical over 8 bases. After removal of 6 bases from V and 4 bases from J, the junction contained 1 base not matched to a gene. The CDR3 spans 11 residues. In germline, CDR1 is SQVTM, CDR2 ANQGSEA. In nucleotides, the CDR3 is TGCAGCGTCGGGACAGGCACTGAAGCTTTCTTT. Its translation: CSVGTGTEAFF. Based on the CDR3 plus reference TRBV29-1 and TRBJ1-1, the full variable domain is SAVISQKPSRDICQRGTSLTIQCQVDSQVTMMFWYRQQPGQSLTLIATANQGSEATYESGFVIDKFPISRPNLTFSTLTVSNMSPEDSSIYLCSVGTGTEAFFGQGTRLTVV.

The rearrangement links TRBV5-8 to TRBJ1-1; 8 positions match TRBD1. Germline V gives CDR1 SGHTS, CDR2 YDEGEE. The CDR3 is 12 amino acids. V was pared by 5 bases and J by 6 bases, with 3 bases of the junction left unmatched. The CDR3 DNA sequence: TGTGCCAGCAGTCCGGACAGGGCTGAAGCTTTCTTT. This sequence encodes CASSPDRAEAFF.

The chain's CDR3 is CASSKGQGHYGYTF. Here the CDR3 DNA reads TGCGCCAGCAGCAAAGGACAGGGACACTATGGCTACACCTTC. The V gene is TRBV5-1, the J gene TRBJ1-2; 8 bases line up with TRBD1. CDR1 and CDR2 (germline): SGHRS, YFSETQ. V lost 4 bases to trimming and J lost 3 bases; unmatched junction nucleotides: 5. The CDR3 is made up of 14 amino acids.

This clone was picked up a small number of times. This chain joins TRBV30 and TRBJ1-1, with D perhaps matching TRBD1 (5 bases). V was trimmed by 0 bases and J by 0 bases, leaving 8 bases between them. The CDR3 runs to 14 residues. CDR1 is GTSNPN and CDR2 is SVGIG in the germline V gene (reference sequence). The CDR3 nucleotides are TGTGCCTGGAGTGTCTGGGACTTGAACACTGAAGCTTTCTTT. Protein product: CAWSVWDLNTEAFF.

The sample holds a few counts of this clone. This sequence joins TRBV29-1 and TRBJ2-7, with 10 bases lining up with TRBD2. The CDR3 spans 15 residues. J lost 4 bases, V lost 2 bases, and 8 bases had no gene match. The V gene's germline CDR1 is SQVTM and CDR2 ANQGSEA. Written as DNA, the CDR3 is TGCAGCGTTGAATGGCAAGCGGGAGGGAGTTACGAGCAGTACTTC. Residues: CSVEWQAGGSYEQYF.

This clone is medium-sized within its sample. The chain recombines TRBV28 with TRBJ2-7; 7 bases agree with TRBD1. This CDR3 comprises 14 residues. Losses at the gene ends were 5 bases for V and 10 bases for J; bases not matched to a gene: 14. Germline V gene data show CDR1 as MDHEN and CDR2 as SYDVKM. The CDR3 region is CASSPRDSWVVQYF. CDR3 bases: TGTGCCAGCAGTCCCCGGGACAGCTGGGTGGTCCAGTACTTC. The full variable domain, its missing parts supplied by reference TRBV28 and TRBJ2-7, is DVKVTQSSRYLVKRTGEKVFLECVQDMDHENMFWYRQDPGLGLRLIYFSYDVKMKEKGDIPEGYSVSREKKERFSLILESASTNQTSMYLCASSPRDSWVVQYFGPGTRLTVT.

The chain employs TRBV6-1 and TRBJ1-2; D is undetermined. The length of the CDR3 is 12 residues. With 6 bases removed from V and 1 base from J, the gap between germline ends came to 6 bases. Germline V gene sequence: CDR1 MNHNS, CDR2 SASEGT. In DNA, the CDR3 is TGTGCCAGCAGGGACTTTAACTATGGCTACACCTTC. It yields the protein CASRDFNYGYTF.

This rearrangement joins TRBV7-2 to TRBJ2-3, with 12 bases that match TRBD2. CDR1 and CDR2 (germline): SGHTA, FQGNSA. The V segment lost 1 base and the J segment 1 base; nucleotides outside the gene matches: 0. The CDR3 runs to 16 residues. CDR3 amino acids: CASSLGLAGGTDTQYF. The CDR3 DNA reads as TGTGCCAGCAGCTTAGGACTAGCGGGAGGCACAGATACGCAGTATTTT.

Written as DNA, the CDR3 is TGCGCCAGCAGCTTGGCCCCGGGGGGGGATATACTGAACACTGAAGCTTTCTTT. This encodes CASSLAPGGDILNTEAFF. V is TRBV5-1 and J is TRBJ1-1, with D possibly being TRBD1 (5 bases). Trimming removed 0 bases at V and 0 bases at J, with 18 bases between. In germline, CDR1 is SGHRS, CDR2 YFSETQ. The CDR3 sequence is 18 residues long.

In its sample, this clone was seen a few times. The chain couples TRBV6-5 to TRBJ1-2; D not resolved. CDR1 is MNHEY, CDR2 SVGAGI, per germline. The CDR3 consists of 15 residues. V was shortened by 6 bases and J by 5 bases, with 19 bases between the two germline ends. This chain's CDR3 is CASSPSFDWAYGYTF. The DNA for the CDR3 is TGTGCCAGCAGCCCATCTTTTGATTGGGCTTATGGCTACACCTTC.

The chain joins TRBV15 to TRBJ1-4; tentative D call: TRBD1 (5 bases). Germline V gene data show CDR1 as LNHNV and CDR2 as YYDKDF (reference sequence). This CDR3 spans 14 amino acids. V lost 9 bases and J lost 2, with 13 bases in between. Here the CDR3 DNA reads TGTGCCACGAATTCCAGGGTGACTAATGAAAAACTGTTTTTT. The encoded protein is CATNSRVTNEKLFF.

The chain has TRBV28 and TRBJ1-2, with D uncertain. Germline lookup yields CDR1 MDHEN and CDR2 SYDVKM. Trimming took 3 bases from V and 8 from J, leaving 13 bases between them. The CDR3 spans 13 residues. Written as DNA, the CDR3 is TGTGCCAGCAGTTTCGCTGGAACCAGGGGCTACACCTTC. This codes for CASSFAGTRGYTF.

The V and J genes are TRBV28 and TRBJ1-2; D is ambiguous. Germline lookup yields CDR1 MDHEN and CDR2 SYDVKM. Trimming took 5 bases from V and 4 from J, leaving 14 bases between them. CDR3 size: 14 residues. CDR3 amino acids: CASSPSRGAYGYTF. The CDR3, as DNA: TGTGCCAGCAGTCCCAGCCGGGGAGCCTATGGCTACACCTTC.